This T cell receptor (beta chain) comes out of a study of T-cell memory formation after mild COVID-19. Germline V CDR1 and CDR2: LGHDT, YNNKEL (reference sequence). The CDR3 contains 14 residues. Trimming took 1 base from V and 4 from J, leaving 10 bases between them. Study observations and caveats: Pre-infection memory held some responding clones, suggesting pre-existing cross-reactive T cells responded.

MiXCR, run by TCRdb on the 5' RACE reads, gives a single entry per CDR3 protein. The sample records roughly 450,000 distinct CDR3 sequences, roughly 18% being singletons. This clonotype showed up just a few times. Antigen: not known. The J gene is TRBJ1-1, the V gene TRBV3-1; D not resolved. Material: PBMCs or a T cell subset sorted from them (not recorded which). The origin of this receptor is a man aged 18-30 years who had mild COVID-19 (a few samples of this study predate the infection). Cell type and time point are not known. For the CDR3, the DNA is TGTGCCAGCAGCCAAGTACGGGAGGTCACTGAAGCTTTCTTT. This codes for CASSQVREVTEAFF.